This T cell receptor beta chain originates from a study of siplizumab effects on memory and regulatory T cells (dated by TCRdb to about 2019). Study-level background: The study examined how the anti-CD2 antibody siplizumab affects alloreactive T-cell subsets in allogeneic mixed lymphocyte reactions built from human PBMCs. The investigation overall reported the following: Whether proliferating Tregs from siplizumab cultures actually had suppressive function was not functionally confirmed. In reactions with siplizumab, an average of roughly 70% of mappable alloreactive CD4+ clones were Treg-derived, compared with about 27% in control reactions. A naive or memory phenotype could not be assigned to roughly 75-95% of proliferating CD4+ or CD8+ clones. Because sequences at frequencies below about 10^-5 were poorly captured, only a minor fraction of alloreactive clones could be mapped back to unstimulated subsets. Compared with memory T cells, unstimulated naive T cells appeared more diverse, and naive cells seemed to make a substantial contribution to the alloresponse. The cumulative frequency of alloreactive sequences that could be traced back to unstimulated CD4+ memory T cells was significantly reduced by siplizumab.

Sorted unstimulated T cells and proliferating T cells recovered from mixed lymphocyte reactions underwent TCRbeta CDR3 sequencing. Fresh whole blood from fewer than 11 HLA-typed healthy donors was used to isolate PBMCs. The library was built by means of the immunoSEQ multiplex PCR assay. Around 10^5 TCR templates per sample were assayed by the deep sequencing platform. Genomic DNA extracted from sorted T cells was used for TCRbeta CDR3 sequencing. As for the authors' bioinformatics: Clonal analysis of TCRbeta CDR3 data was done in the R programming language. Comparing unstimulated samples against CFSE-low samples taken after the reaction was how alloreactive CD4+ and CD8+ clones were defined. Regulatory or non-regulatory origin was assigned to alloreactive CD4+ clones by matching of sequences to sorted unstimulated Treg and non-Treg repertoires. TCRdb carries this immuneACCESS record with in-frame sequences only. Its versions omit some clonotypes, under half of them owing to an unresolved V gene in the studies checked, with the rest unexplained. For V, J and clone size, that table is used; D and trimming come from the DNA. The sample table holds around 100,000 clones, of which more than 85% were seen once. 0.15% of the sample lies in the top ten.

On this clone: Its antigen is currently not known. Nothing much larger sits one base from this clone, and base qualities are not available.

CDR1 LNHDA and CDR2 SQIVND were looked up in the germline V gene (reference sequence). Relative to germline, V is missing 3 bases and J is missing 1 base, with 10 bases of the junction outside any gene match. Including cysteine and phenylalanine, the CDR3 has 19 amino acids. Only the CDR3 DNA is retained, 57 bases long and in frame from the first base. The V and J genes are TRBV19 and TRBJ2-6; TRBD1 agrees with 9 junctional bases. The sequence was collected from a human donor in good health. The sequencing sample was made of CD4+ T cells sorted from blood. The nucleotides are TGTGCCAGTAGTATTCGGGGGACAGGGTCTCGTTCTGGGGCCAACGTCCTGACTTTC. It specifies CASSIRGTGSRSGANVLTF.